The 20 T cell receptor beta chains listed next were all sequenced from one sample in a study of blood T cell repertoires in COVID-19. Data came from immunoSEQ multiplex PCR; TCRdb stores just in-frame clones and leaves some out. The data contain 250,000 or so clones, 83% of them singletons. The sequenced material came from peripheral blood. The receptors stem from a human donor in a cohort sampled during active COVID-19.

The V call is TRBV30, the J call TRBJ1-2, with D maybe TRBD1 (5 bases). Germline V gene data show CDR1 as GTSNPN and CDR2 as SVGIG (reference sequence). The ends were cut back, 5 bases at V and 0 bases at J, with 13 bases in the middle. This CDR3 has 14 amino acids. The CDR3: CAWGHRKANYGYTF. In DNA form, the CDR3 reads TGTGCCTGGGGTCACAGGAAAGCTAACTATGGCTACACCTTC.

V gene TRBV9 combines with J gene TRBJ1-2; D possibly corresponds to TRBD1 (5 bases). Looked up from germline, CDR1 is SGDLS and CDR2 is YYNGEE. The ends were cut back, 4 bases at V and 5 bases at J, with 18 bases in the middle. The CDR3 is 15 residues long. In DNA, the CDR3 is TGTGCCAGCAGCCCACGCGGCAGGGTTGAATATGGCTACACCTTC. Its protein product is CASSPRGRVEYGYTF.

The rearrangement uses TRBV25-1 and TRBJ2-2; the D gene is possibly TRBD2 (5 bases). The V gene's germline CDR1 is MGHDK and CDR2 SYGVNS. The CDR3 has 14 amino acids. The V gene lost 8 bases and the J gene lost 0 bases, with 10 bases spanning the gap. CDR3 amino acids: CASSGYPNTGELFF. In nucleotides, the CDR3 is TGTGCCAGCTCGGGGTACCCGAACACCGGGGAGCTGTTTTTT.

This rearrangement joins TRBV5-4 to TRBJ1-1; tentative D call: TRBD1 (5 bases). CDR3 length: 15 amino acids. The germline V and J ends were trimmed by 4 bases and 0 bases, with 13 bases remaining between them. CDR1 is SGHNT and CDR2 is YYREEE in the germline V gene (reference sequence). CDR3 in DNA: TGTGCCAGCAGCCCCCCGGGCAGGGTGAACACTGAAGCTTTCTTT. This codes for CASSPPGRVNTEAFF.

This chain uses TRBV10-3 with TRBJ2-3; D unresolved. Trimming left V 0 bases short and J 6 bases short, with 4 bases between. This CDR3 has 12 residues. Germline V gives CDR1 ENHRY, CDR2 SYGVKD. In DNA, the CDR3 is TGTGCCATCAGTGAGTCTCTGGATACGCAGTATTTT. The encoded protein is CAISESLDTQYF.

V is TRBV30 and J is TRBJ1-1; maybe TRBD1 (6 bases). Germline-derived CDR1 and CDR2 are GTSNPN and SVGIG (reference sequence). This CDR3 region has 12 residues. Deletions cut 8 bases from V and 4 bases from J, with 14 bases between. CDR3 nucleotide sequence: TGTGCCATAAACCGAGGGGGCACTGAAGCTTTCTTT. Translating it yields CAINRGGTEAFF.

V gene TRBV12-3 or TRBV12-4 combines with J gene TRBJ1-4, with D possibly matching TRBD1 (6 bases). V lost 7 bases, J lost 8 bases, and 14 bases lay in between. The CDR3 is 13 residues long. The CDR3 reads CASTLGQLEKLFF. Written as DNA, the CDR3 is TGTGCCAGCACCCTGGGACAACTAGAAAAACTGTTTTTT.

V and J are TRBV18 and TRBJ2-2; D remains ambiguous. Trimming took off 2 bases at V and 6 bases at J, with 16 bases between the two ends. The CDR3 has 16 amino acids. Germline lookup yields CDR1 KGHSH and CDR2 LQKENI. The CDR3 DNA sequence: TGTGCCAGCTCACCAATTAGTCGCGGTTTTGCCGGGGAGCTGTTTTTT. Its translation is CASSPISRGFAGELFF. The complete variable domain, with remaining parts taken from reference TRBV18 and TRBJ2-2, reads NAGVMQNPRHLVRRRGQEARLRCSPMKGHSHVYWYRQLPEEGLKFMVYLQKENIIDESGMPKERFSAEFPKEGPSILRIQQVVRGDSAAYFCASSPISRGFAGELFFGEGSRLTVL.

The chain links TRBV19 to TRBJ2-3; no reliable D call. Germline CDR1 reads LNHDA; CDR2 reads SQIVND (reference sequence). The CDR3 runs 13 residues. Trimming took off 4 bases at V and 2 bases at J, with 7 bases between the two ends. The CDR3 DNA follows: TGTGCCAGTAGTACACCAGTCACAGATACGCAGTATTTT. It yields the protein CASSTPVTDTQYF.

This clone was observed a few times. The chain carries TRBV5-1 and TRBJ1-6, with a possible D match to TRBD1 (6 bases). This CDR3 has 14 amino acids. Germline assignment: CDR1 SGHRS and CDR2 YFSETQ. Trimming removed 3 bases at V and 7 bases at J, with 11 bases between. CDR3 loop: CASSSDSQNSPLHF. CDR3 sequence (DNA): TGCGCCAGCAGCTCGGACAGCCAAAATTCACCCCTCCACTTT.

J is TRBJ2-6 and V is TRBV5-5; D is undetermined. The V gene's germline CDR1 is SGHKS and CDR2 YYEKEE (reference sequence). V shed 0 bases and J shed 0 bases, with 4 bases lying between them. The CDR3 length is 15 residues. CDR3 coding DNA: TGTGCCAGCAGCTTGGGTAACTCTGGGGCCAACGTCCTGACTTTC. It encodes CASSLGNSGANVLTF.

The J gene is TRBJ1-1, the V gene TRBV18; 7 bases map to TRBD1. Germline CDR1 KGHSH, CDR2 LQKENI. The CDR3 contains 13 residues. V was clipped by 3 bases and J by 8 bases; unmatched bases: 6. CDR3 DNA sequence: TGTGCCAGCTCACCGCCGGGACAGACCGAAGCTTTCTTT. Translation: CASSPPGQTEAFF.

The CDR3 spells CSVVTGPGNYGYTF. The CDR3 DNA reads TGCAGCGTTGTTACAGGGCCAGGAAACTATGGCTACACCTTC. The gene calls are TRBV29-1 and TRBJ1-2; D might be TRBD1 (6 bases). Germline CDR1 is SQVTM and CDR2 is ANQGSEA. CDR3 length equals 14 residues. V dropped 4 bases and J dropped 2 bases, with 14 bases sitting between them.

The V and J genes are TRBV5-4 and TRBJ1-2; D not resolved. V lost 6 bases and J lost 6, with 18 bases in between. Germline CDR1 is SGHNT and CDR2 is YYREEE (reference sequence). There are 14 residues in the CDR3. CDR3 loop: CASTWRGEWDGYTF. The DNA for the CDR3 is TGTGCCAGCACCTGGAGAGGTGAATGGGATGGCTACACCTTC.

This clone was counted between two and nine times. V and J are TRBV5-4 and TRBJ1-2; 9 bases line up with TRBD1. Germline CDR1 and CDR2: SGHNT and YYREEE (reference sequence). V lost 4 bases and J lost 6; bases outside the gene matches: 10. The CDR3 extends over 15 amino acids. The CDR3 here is CASSIWDRVSDGYTF. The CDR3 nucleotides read TGTGCCAGCAGCATCTGGGACAGGGTGAGCGATGGCTACACCTTC.

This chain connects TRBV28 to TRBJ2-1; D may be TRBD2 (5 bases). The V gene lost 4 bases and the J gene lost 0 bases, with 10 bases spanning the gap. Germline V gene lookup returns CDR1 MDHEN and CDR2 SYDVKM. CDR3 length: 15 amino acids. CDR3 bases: TGTGCCAGCAGTTCGGACTCGAGCTCCTACAATGAGCAGTTCTTC. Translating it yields CASSSDSSSYNEQFF.

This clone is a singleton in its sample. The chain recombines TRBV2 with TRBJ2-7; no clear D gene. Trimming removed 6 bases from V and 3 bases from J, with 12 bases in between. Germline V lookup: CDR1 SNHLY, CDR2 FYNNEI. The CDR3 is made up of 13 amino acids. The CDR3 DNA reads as TGTGCCAGCAGCTACGAAAGAAACTACGAGCAGTACTTC. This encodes CASSYERNYEQYF.

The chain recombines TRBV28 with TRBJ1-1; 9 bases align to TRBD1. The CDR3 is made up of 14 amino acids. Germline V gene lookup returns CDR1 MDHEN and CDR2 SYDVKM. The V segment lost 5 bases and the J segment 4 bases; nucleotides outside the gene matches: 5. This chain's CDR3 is CASSDSTGGTEAFF. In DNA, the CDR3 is TGTGCCAGCAGTGATTCGACAGGGGGCACTGAAGCTTTCTTT.

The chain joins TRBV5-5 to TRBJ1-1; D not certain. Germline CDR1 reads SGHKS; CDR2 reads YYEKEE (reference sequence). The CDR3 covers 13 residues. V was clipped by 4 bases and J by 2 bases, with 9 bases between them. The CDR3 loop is CASSPHHNTEAFF. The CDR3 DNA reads TGTGCCAGCAGCCCACACCACAACACTGAAGCTTTCTTT.

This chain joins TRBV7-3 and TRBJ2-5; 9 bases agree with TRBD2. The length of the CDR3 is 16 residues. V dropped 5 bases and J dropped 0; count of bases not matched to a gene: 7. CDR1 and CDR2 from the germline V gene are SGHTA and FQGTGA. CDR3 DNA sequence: TGTGCCAGCAGCCCCGGGGTAGCGGGGGACCAAGAGACCCAGTACTTC. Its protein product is CASSPGVAGDQETQYF.